This T cell receptor (beta chain) was recovered during a study of shared clonotypes between healthy human individuals (dated by TCRdb to about 2020). Study-wide context: The cohort comprised a couple of women and a few men aged 18 to 49 years. To increase sequencing depth and limit assay-specific biases, TCR repertoire library preparation and sequencing were carried out by different laboratories using diverse techniques. For each donor, CD4 naive and CD4 memory were each run on three plates, CD8 naive on two plates, and CD8 memory on one plate. To estimate repertoire size and how much clonotype sharing occurs between individuals, the study deeply sequenced the blood TCR repertoires of five healthy adults. Leukapheresis yielded between about 0.94 and 8.9 billion PBMCs per donor.

The donors were healthy, HIV-negative adults with no recently reported acute infections or vaccinations. Every donor was a Caucasian adult residing in Nashville, Tennessee, USA. CD4+ T cells were enriched by magnetic negative selection; naive cells were then positively selected on CD45RA, and the negative fraction formed the memory subset. Blood was obtained by leukapheresis, after which PBMCs were separated by Ficoll-Histopaque density gradient centrifugation and cryopreserved in liquid nitrogen vapor phase. Purity and quantity of every magnetically sorted T cell population were checked by analytical flow cytometry. Genomic DNA was isolated from every sorted fraction and measured by UV absorbance on a Nanodrop 2000c. Using the deep immunoSEQ assay, multiplex PCR amplified TCR CDR3 regions from genomic DNA. Genomic DNA extracted from each cell subset was distributed evenly over all wells of several immunoSEQ 96-well plates, and each plate served as one replicate. For sorted subsets, about 0.2 ug genomic DNA, equal to 25,000 to 35,000 T cell genomes, was loaded into each replicate PCR. Purified libraries were quantified with a Qubit 3.0 fluorometer, sized on a Bioanalyzer 2100, and re-quantified with the KAPA Library Quantification kit. Each immunoSEQ 96-well plate was sequenced on its own single-read 150-cycle Illumina NextSeq 550 flow cell. Concerning the study's data processing: Because the immunoSEQ output held only junctional sequences and lacked quality scores, the filtering could not match the filtering applied to full-length reads. Sequences were annotated with PyIR, a Python wrapper for IgBLAST v1.9, using IMGT germline references to assign V/J genes and CDR3. Any read was removed if the V/J assignment was weak (E-value above 1e-6), the CDR3 was missing, or the read contained stop codons, out-of-frame junctions, or ambiguous translated residues. V3J clonotypes were defined by identical inferred V gene, J gene, and CDR3 amino acid sequence. The percentage overlap between two repertoires was calculated by dividing the number of shared unique clonotypes by the size of the smaller repertoire. Repertoire richness was assessed with RTK rarefaction, the Chao1 estimator, and Recon v2.1 estimates of unobserved clonotypes. For all TCRbeta clonotypes obtained by the gDNA method from four donors, generation probabilities were computed with OLGA. TCRdb limited this immuneACCESS table to in-frame rearrangements with V and J called. A share of clones is missing; checked studies link under half to unresolved V genes, and the rest is unexplained. D and trimming come from the DNA, and the V and J calls and clone size come from that table. The sample contains roughly 2.2 million clones, approximately 95% of them found a single time. 0.39% of the sample is in the top ten clones.

The research as a whole found: Because the study included a small number of donors, the genetic and exposure-history diversity represented was limited. Naive subsets generally had larger estimated clonotype richness than memory subsets. Pairwise subsampling indicated that sequencing depth was expected to affect the degree of clonotype sharing among donors. Even with the large sequencing depth, rarefaction of the sorted-subset datasets indicated that sequencing was incomplete. Clonotypes shared by all four sorted-subset donors showed higher generation probabilities than non-shared clonotypes. Sampling was limited to blood, and TCR repertoires in tissue likely differ from TCR repertoires in blood. Sharing across a few donors was observed for approximately 5% of naive CD4, 3.5% of naive CD8, over 2% of memory CD4, and around 0.44% of memory CD8 clonotypes.

Details on this clone: Its binding antigen is unknown. No base quality values were provided; no much bigger clone lies one nucleotide off.

Sequenced sample: naive CD4+ T cells from PBMCs. The sample's cell subset or site label, in plain terms: CD45RA+ positively selected. This TCR was recovered from a man aged 18 to 29 in good health. Some clones in this sample may be carry-over from other donors' samples.

Here the CDR3 is given as CASRKARGPSDNEQFF. The DNA sequence is TGTGCCAGCAGGAAAGCCAGGGGCCCGTCAGACAATGAGCAGTTCTTC. The chain is encoded by TRBV6-4 joined to TRBJ2-1; matching of 6 bases hints at TRBD1 as the D gene. Its CDR3 holds 16 amino acids, cysteine through phenylalanine. Only the CDR3 DNA stays, 48 bases, in frame from base 1. CDR1 MRHNA and CDR2 SNTAGT are derived from the germline V gene. V sheds 6 bases and J sheds 5 bases, leaving 20 bases between their ends.